The 13 T cell receptor beta chains presented below share a single source sample, sequenced in a study of T cells in Graves' hyperthyroidism and ophthalmopathy. The TCR beta CDR3 regions underwent amplification using RNA transcripts as the source. First-round RT-PCR targeting the TCR CDR3 was performed with the HTBI primer set. TCRdb passed the multiplex PCR reads through MiXCR, listing each CDR3 protein once. The sample shows 500,000 to 800,000 distinct CDR3 sequences, 45% of them seen only once. The sample was peripheral blood or thyroid tissue (not recorded which). These receptors all stem from an adult man with Graves' disease, either hyperthyroidism or ophthalmopathy (not recorded which).

V gene TRBV20-1 combines with J gene TRBJ1-1, with a possible D match to TRBD1 (5 bases). The germline V gene encodes CDR1 DFQATT and CDR2 SNEGSKA (reference sequence). The CDR3 consists of 14 residues. Trimming stripped 1 base from V and 1 base from J, with 10 bases between. CDR3 loop: CSARAGLSNTEAFF. Here the CDR3 DNA reads TGCAGTGCTAGAGCGGGACTATCGAACACTGAAGCTTTCTTT.

This clonotype was seen a handful of times. The chain carries TRBV12-3 or TRBV12-4 and TRBJ1-5; D gene ambiguous. The CDR3 has 14 amino acids. The V end was cut by 4 bases, the J end by 6 bases, with 13 bases between. CDR3 protein: CASSSPGMAQPQHF. In nucleotides, the CDR3 is TGTGCCAGCAGTTCTCCGGGGATGGCTCAGCCCCAGCATTTT.

Remarks on this clonotype: A much larger clone sits a single nucleotide away, making a read error possible. This chain links TRBV7-8 with TRBJ2-5; no firm D call. This CDR3 spans 14 amino acids. Trimming pared 1 base from V and 5 bases from J, leaving 11 bases between. Per germline, CDR1 SGHVS and CDR2 FQNEAQ. CDR3 protein: CASSLGYPSETQYF. The CDR3 nucleotides read TGTGCCAGCAGCTTAGGCTATCCTTCGGAGACCCAGTACTTC.

This sequence joins TRBV29-1 and TRBJ1-2; D not resolved. Germline assignment: CDR1 SQVTM and CDR2 ANQGSEA. CDR3 size: 9 residues. The germline V and J ends were trimmed by 6 bases and 7 bases, with 6 bases remaining between them. CDR3 in amino acids: CSVGSGYTF. In DNA form, the CDR3 reads TGCAGCGTAGGGAGTGGCTACACCTTC. Together with reference TRBV29-1 and TRBJ1-2, the CDR3 gives the full variable domain: SAVISQKPSRDICQRGTSLTIQCQVDSQVTMMFWYRQQPGQSLTLIATANQGSEATYESGFVIDKFPISRPNLTFSTLTVSNMSPEDSSIYLCSVGSGYTFGSGTRLTVV.

The chain carries TRBV24-1 and TRBJ1-5, with 7 bases that match TRBD1. The V gene end was trimmed by 4 bases and the J gene end by 4 bases; junction bases not matched to a gene: 6. This CDR3 is 15 amino acids long. Germline-derived CDR1 and CDR2 are KGHDR and SFDVKD. In nucleotides, the CDR3 is TGTGCCACCAGTGAGACAGGGCTTTCTAATCAGCCCCAGCATTTT. Its protein product is CATSETGLSNQPQHF.

The table lists this clonotype with a few counts. This sequence joins TRBV19 and TRBJ2-5; D gene uncertain. The CDR3 is 14 amino acids. Looked up from germline, CDR1 is LNHDA and CDR2 is SQIVND (reference sequence). Between the trimmed V and J ends, which lost 1 base and 1 base, there was a span of 7 bases. The CDR3 sequence is CASSIGALQETQYF. CDR3 coding DNA: TGTGCCAGTAGTATAGGGGCCCTCCAAGAGACCCAGTACTTC.

This clonotype has a handful of counts. The chain employs TRBV12-5 and TRBJ2-2; 8 bases align to TRBD1. V gave up 7 bases and J gave up 4 bases; unmatched junction bases: 5. This CDR3 spans 14 amino acids. The germline V gene has CDR1 LGHNT and CDR2 FRNRAP. CDR3 nucleotide sequence: TGTGCTAGTGCTCAGGGGGCAGTCACCGGGGAGCTGTTTTTT. This encodes CASAQGAVTGELFF.

A single count supports this clonotype. V gene TRBV7-9 combines with J gene TRBJ1-5, with 8 bases fitting TRBD1. The CDR3 runs to 15 residues. Germline values: CDR1 SEHNR, CDR2 FQNEAQ (reference sequence). With 4 bases clipped from V and 4 bases from J, the junction kept 6 bases outside the gene matches. The CDR3 DNA follows: TGTGCCAGCAGCTCTACAGGGGGTAAGAATCAGCCCCAGCATTTT. Protein: CASSSTGGKNQPQHF.

This clonotype was counted between two and nine times. This sequence joins TRBV2 and TRBJ1-4, with D possibly being TRBD1 (6 bases). The CDR3 is 15 amino acids. V was clipped by 6 bases and J by 6 bases, with 17 bases between them. CDR1 is SNHLY and CDR2 is FYNNEI in the germline V gene. The CDR3 sequence: CASSQVKGTYEKLFF. The DNA of the CDR3 is TGTGCCAGCAGCCAAGTTAAGGGGACATATGAAAAACTGTTTTTT.

J is TRBJ1-6 and V is TRBV6-5, with 9 bases that match TRBD1. Germline V gene data show CDR1 as MNHEY and CDR2 as SVGAGI. The CDR3 covers 18 residues. Unmatched junction bases numbered 10, after V lost 0 bases and J lost 7 bases. CDR3 sequence reads: CASSYSSKGQGGNSPLHF. The CDR3 bases are TGTGCCAGCAGTTACTCGAGTAAGGGACAGGGAGGGAATTCACCCCTCCACTTT.

This chain uses TRBV2 with TRBJ1-2, with 8 bases that match TRBD1. The length of the CDR3 is 15 residues. Germline V gives CDR1 SNHLY, CDR2 FYNNEI. The J segment lost 2 bases and the V segment lost 6 bases, leaving 8 bases of the junction unmatched. CDR3 protein: CASSERQGWNYGYTF. The CDR3 DNA reads as TGTGCCAGCAGCGAACGACAGGGGTGGAACTATGGCTACACCTTC.

This clonotype came up a few times. V and J are TRBV29-1 and TRBJ1-1, with 7 nucleotides matching TRBD1. The CDR3 extends over 12 amino acids. Germline V gene sequence: CDR1 SQVTM, CDR2 ANQGSEA. The trim removed 1 base at V and 4 bases at J, leaving 0 bases unmatched. The CDR3 spells CSVEGTGTEAFF. The CDR3 DNA is TGCAGCGTTGAAGGGACAGGCACTGAAGCTTTCTTT.

The rearrangement joins TRBV12-3 or TRBV12-4 to TRBJ2-7; D is uncertain. This CDR3 contains 13 residues. Deletions cut 4 bases from V and 1 base from J, with 8 bases between. CDR3 bases: TGTGCCAGCAGTTACCGGTTTTCCTACGAGCAGTACTTC. Translation: CASSYRFSYEQYF.